What follows are 4 T cell receptor beta chains derived from one specimen sequenced in a study of human T cells and chemical hapten exposure. TCRdb processed the RACE reads anew with MiXCR; each CDR3 protein has one entry. The table shows 350,000 to 450,000 distinct CDR3 sequences, with 5% to 6.5% occurring only once. The time point: pre-sensitization, week 0. The treatment is: therapeutic diphenylcyclopropenone sensitization with weekly scalp DPC. Source: whole blood, taken in connection with sensitization to the hapten diphenylcyclopropenone (DPC). The source of these receptors is a woman aged 50 to 60 with alopecia areata. Some clones in this sample may be carry-over from other donors' samples.

This clonotype was recorded at least ten times. The gene calls are TRBV20-1 and TRBJ2-3; 10 bases are shared with TRBD1. Germline values: CDR1 DFQATT, CDR2 SNEGSKA (reference sequence). The CDR3 totals 14 residues. V dropped 5 bases and J dropped 5; count of bases not matched to a gene: 7. The CDR3 spells CSARGTGVQDTQYF. The CDR3, as DNA: TGCAGTGCTCGGGGGACAGGGGTCCAAGATACGCAGTATTTT.

This clonotype was recorded at least ten times. The chain is built from TRBV27 and TRBJ2-1, with D maybe TRBD2 (5 bases). Trimming cost V 4 bases and J 4 bases, with 14 bases left between them. The CDR3 runs 15 residues. The V gene's germline CDR1 is MNHEY and CDR2 SMNVEV (reference sequence). The CDR3 region is CASSSLEGPYNEQFF. The CDR3 DNA follows: TGTGCCAGCAGTTCCTTAGAGGGCCCTTACAATGAGCAGTTCTTC.

This clonotype was seen many times. J is TRBJ1-5 and V is TRBV3-1; D call uncertain. Germline V CDR1 and CDR2: LGHDT, YNNKEL (reference sequence). The CDR3 sequence is 14 residues long. Trimming pared 11 bases from V and 0 bases from J, leaving 14 bases between. CDR3 nucleotide sequence: TGTGCCGCGAGTCCGGGTAATAGCAATCAGCCCCAGCATTTT. This gives the protein CAASPGNSNQPQHF.

The chain has TRBV30 and TRBJ2-2, with 8 bases aligning to TRBD1. The germline gives CDR1 GTSNPN, CDR2 SVGIG (reference sequence). The length of the CDR3 is 14 residues. The ends lost 0 bases at V and 6 bases at J; junction bases unmatched: 3. In nucleotides, the CDR3 is TGTGCCTGGAGTGTGATACAGGGGGCCGGGGAGCTGTTTTTT. Translating gives CAWSVIQGAGELFF.